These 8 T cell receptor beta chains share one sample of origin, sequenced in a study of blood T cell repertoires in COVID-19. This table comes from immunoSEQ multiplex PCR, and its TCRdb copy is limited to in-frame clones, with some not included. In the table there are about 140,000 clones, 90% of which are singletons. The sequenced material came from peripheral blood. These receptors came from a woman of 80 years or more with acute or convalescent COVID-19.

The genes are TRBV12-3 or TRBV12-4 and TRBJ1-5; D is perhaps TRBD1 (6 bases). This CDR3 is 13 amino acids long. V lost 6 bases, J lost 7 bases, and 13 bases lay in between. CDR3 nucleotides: TGTGCCAGCAGGCGGAACAGGGACCAGCCCCAGCATTTT. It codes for CASRRNRDQPQHF.

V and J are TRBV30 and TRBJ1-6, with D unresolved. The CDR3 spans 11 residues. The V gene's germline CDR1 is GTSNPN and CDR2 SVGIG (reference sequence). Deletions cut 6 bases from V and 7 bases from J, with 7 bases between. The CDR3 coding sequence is TGTGCCTGTCAGGTGAATTCACCCCTCCACTTT. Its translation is CACQVNSPLHF.

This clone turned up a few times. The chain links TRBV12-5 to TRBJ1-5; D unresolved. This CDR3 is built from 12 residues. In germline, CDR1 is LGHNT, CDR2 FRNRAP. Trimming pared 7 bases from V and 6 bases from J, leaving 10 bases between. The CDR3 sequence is CASAEGSQPQHF. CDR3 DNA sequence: TGTGCTAGTGCCGAGGGATCTCAGCCCCAGCATTTT.

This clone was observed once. The CDR3 loop reads CAWKQGSYGYTF. Here the CDR3 DNA reads TGTGCCTGGAAGCAGGGATCCTATGGCTACACCTTC. The chain employs TRBV30 and TRBJ1-2, with D perhaps TRBD1 (5 bases). V lost 4 bases and J lost 4, with 10 bases in between. The CDR3 sequence is 12 residues long. The germline V gene encodes CDR1 GTSNPN and CDR2 SVGIG (reference sequence).

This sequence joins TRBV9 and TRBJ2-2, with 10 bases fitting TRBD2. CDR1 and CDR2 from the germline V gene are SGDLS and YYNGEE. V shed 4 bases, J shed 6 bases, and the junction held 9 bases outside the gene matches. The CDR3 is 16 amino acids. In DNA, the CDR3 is TGTGCCAGCAGCCCCAGCGGGGGGGTTATCCCCGGGGAGCTGTTTTTT. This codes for CASSPSGGVIPGELFF.

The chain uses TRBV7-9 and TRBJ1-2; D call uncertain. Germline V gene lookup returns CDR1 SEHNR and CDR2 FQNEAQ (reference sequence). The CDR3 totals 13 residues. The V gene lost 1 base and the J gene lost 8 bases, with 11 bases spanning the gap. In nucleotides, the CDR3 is TGTGCCAGCAGCTTAGAAAGGATGAGGGGCTACACCTTC. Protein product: CASSLERMRGYTF.

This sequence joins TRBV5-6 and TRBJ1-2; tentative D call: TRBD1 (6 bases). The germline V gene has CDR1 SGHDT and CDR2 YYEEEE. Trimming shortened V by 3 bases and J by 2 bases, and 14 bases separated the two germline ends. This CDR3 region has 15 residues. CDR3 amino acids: CASSSPGAQNYGYTF. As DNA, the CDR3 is TGTGCCAGCAGCTCGCCAGGGGCCCAAAACTATGGCTACACCTTC.

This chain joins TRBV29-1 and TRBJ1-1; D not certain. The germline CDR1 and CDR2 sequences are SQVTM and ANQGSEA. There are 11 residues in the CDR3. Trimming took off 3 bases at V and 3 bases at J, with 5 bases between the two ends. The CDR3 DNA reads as TGCAGCGTTGATATGTACACTGAAGCTTTCTTT. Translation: CSVDMYTEAFF.